The 31 T cell receptor beta chains presented below share a single source sample, sequenced in a study of blood T cell repertoires in COVID-19. This table comes from immunoSEQ multiplex PCR, and its TCRdb copy is limited to in-frame clones, with some not included. The sample lists more than 150,000 clones; around 87% were seen once. What was sequenced was peripheral blood. Receptor source: a man aged 18 to 30 with acute or convalescent COVID-19.

This chain uses TRBV11-3 with TRBJ2-2; maybe TRBD1 (7 bases). The CDR3 loop spans 19 amino acids. Germline V lookup: CDR1 SGHNT, CDR2 YENEEA. The V end lost 6 bases, the J end lost 0 bases, and 23 bases lay between the germline ends. CDR3 in DNA: TGTGCCAGCAGTCTAGAGTTCATCGGGGGACAGACGAACACCGGGGAGCTGTTTTTT. This translates into CASSLEFIGGQTNTGELFF.

In its sample, this clone was seen once. This chain uses TRBV5-1 with TRBJ1-3; D unresolved. Germline assignment: CDR1 SGHRS and CDR2 YFSETQ. The CDR3 loop spans 16 amino acids. Trimming cost V 0 bases and J 0 bases, with 10 bases left between them. The CDR3 sequence: CASSLGPGLSGNTIYF. The CDR3 region has the DNA TGCGCCAGCAGCTTGGGGCCAGGTCTCTCTGGAAACACCATATATTTT.

In this sample, this clone turned up once. The chain combines TRBV2 with TRBJ1-2, with 8 positions matching TRBD1. The CDR3 extends over 14 amino acids. Germline V lookup: CDR1 SNHLY, CDR2 FYNNEI. With 5 bases clipped from V and 5 bases from J, the junction kept 7 bases outside the gene matches. DNA of the CDR3: TGTGCCAGCAGTTTCAGGGGGCAGGGGTATGGCTACACCTTC. It yields the protein CASSFRGQGYGYTF.

This chain uses TRBV5-1 with TRBJ2-3; 8 nucleotides align to TRBD2. Germline CDR1 reads SGHRS; CDR2 reads YFSETQ. Trimming took 2 bases from V and 5 from J; bases not matched to a gene: 10. The CDR3 is 16 amino acids. The CDR3 bases are TGCGCCAGCAGCTTAATTGCGGGGGGCCGAGGAGATACGCAGTATTTT. Its translation: CASSLIAGGRGDTQYF.

This clone was seen a handful of times. The V call is TRBV7-8, the J call TRBJ1-1, with TRBD1 matching over 7 bases. With 2 bases clipped from V and 4 bases from J, the junction kept 10 bases outside the gene matches. The V gene's germline CDR1 is SGHVS and CDR2 FQNEAQ. The CDR3 totals 16 residues. Here the CDR3 DNA reads TGTGCCAGCAGCTTAAATTTACAGGGGTTCAGCACTGAAGCTTTCTTT. This encodes CASSLNLQGFSTEAFF.

The chain links TRBV25-1 to TRBJ1-4; D is possibly TRBD1 (6 bases). V was trimmed by 6 bases and J by 7 bases, leaving 9 bases between them. Germline V gene lookup returns CDR1 MGHDK and CDR2 SYGVNS. The CDR3 spans 12 residues. Here the CDR3 reads CASSGTPEKLFF. The CDR3 nucleotides are TGTGCCAGCAGCGGGACACCTGAAAAACTGTTTTTT.

This chain uses TRBV7-8 with TRBJ2-6, with 9 nucleotides matching TRBD1. The V gene's germline CDR1 is SGHVS and CDR2 FQNEAQ. Trimming cost V 4 bases and J 1 base; bases outside gene matches: 17. This CDR3 is built from 21 residues. As DNA, the CDR3 is TGTGCCAGCAGCTCGACCGGGACAGGGTTTCTCTTGGGGTCTGGGGCCAACGTCCTGACTTTC. This translates into CASSSTGTGFLLGSGANVLTF.

The chain recombines TRBV4-1 with TRBJ2-1; D gene unclear. Germline V lookup: CDR1 MGHRA, CDR2 YSYEKL. Deletions cut 4 bases from V and 8 bases from J, with 9 bases between. The CDR3 is made up of 12 amino acids. CDR3 residues: CASSPESDEQFF. Here the CDR3 DNA reads TGCGCCAGCAGCCCAGAAAGCGATGAGCAGTTCTTC.

The CDR3 bases are TGTGCCAGCAGCGTAGATAGTACAAGGGGACAGCCCCAGCATTTT. This gives the protein CASSVDSTRGQPQHF. The chain links TRBV9 to TRBJ1-5, with D possibly matching TRBD1 (5 bases). Trimming left V 0 bases short and J 7 bases short, with 14 bases between. The CDR3 runs 15 residues. CDR1 is SGDLS, CDR2 YYNGEE, per germline. The full variable domain, completed using reference TRBV9 and TRBJ1-5, is DSGVTQTPKHLITATGQRVTLRCSPRSGDLSVYWYQQSLDQGLQFLIQYYNGEERAKGNILERFSAQQFPDLHSELNLSSLELGDSALYFCASSVDSTRGQPQHFGDGTRLSIL.

J is TRBJ2-2 and V is TRBV19; TRBD2 might be the D (6 bases). The germline CDR1 and CDR2 sequences are LNHDA and SQIVND (reference sequence). The germline V and J ends were trimmed by 7 bases and 3 bases, with 18 bases remaining between them. The CDR3 runs to 16 residues. The CDR3 protein is CASKGLGGMYTGELFF. CDR3 coding DNA: TGTGCCAGTAAGGGTTTGGGGGGTATGTACACCGGGGAGCTGTTTTTT.

V gene TRBV21-1 combines with J gene TRBJ1-2; the table's TRBD1 call for D was not verified on the DNA. TRBV21-1 is a documented pseudogene. The CDR3 spans 14 residues. The CDR3 loop reads CASDDRGLHYGYTF. DNA of the CDR3: TGTGCCAGCGATGACAGGGGGCTACACTATGGCTACACCTTC.

V gene TRBV19 combines with J gene TRBJ1-1; TRBD1 is a possible D gene (5 bases). Trimming took 7 bases from V and 1 from J, leaving 13 bases between them. The CDR3 runs to 14 residues. Germline V gene sequence: CDR1 LNHDA, CDR2 SQIVND (reference sequence). The CDR3 DNA follows: TGTGCCAGTAAGACCAGGGAAGGGAACACTGAAGCTTTCTTT. As protein: CASKTREGNTEAFF.

The chain has TRBV28 and TRBJ1-1, with no clear D. V lost 5 bases and J lost 4, with 17 bases in between. This CDR3 is built from 15 residues. From germline, CDR1 is MDHEN and CDR2 SYDVKM. The CDR3 DNA reads TGTGCCAGCAGTCCGGGAGGGTACGGGTCCACTGAAGCTTTCTTT. Translation: CASSPGGYGSTEAFF.

This rearrangement joins TRBV2 to TRBJ1-2; tentatively, D is TRBD1 (5 bases). V was pared by 9 bases and J by 8 bases, with 16 bases between. The CDR3 loop spans 12 amino acids. Germline CDR1 and CDR2: SNHLY and FYNNEI. CDR3 sequence: CASFLGQGGYTF. CDR3 sequence (DNA): TGTGCCAGTTTTCTAGGACAAGGAGGCTACACCTTC.

Here the CDR3 reads CASKVEMNTEAFF. Written as DNA, the CDR3 is TGTGCCAGCAAGGTGGAGATGAACACTGAAGCTTTCTTT. The chain carries TRBV5-4 and TRBJ1-1, with unresolved D. Trimming stripped 6 bases from V and 0 bases from J, with 9 bases between. CDR1 and CDR2 (germline): SGHNT, YYREEE (reference sequence). This CDR3 is 13 amino acids long. The full variable domain, completed using reference TRBV5-4 and TRBJ1-1, is ETGVTQSPTHLIKTRGQQVTLRCSSQSGHNTVSWYQQALGQGPQFIFQYYREEENGRGNFPPRFSGLQFPNYSSELNVNALELDDSALYLCASKVEMNTEAFFGQGTRLTVV.

The V call is TRBV15, the J call TRBJ1-5, with 11 nucleotides matching TRBD1. Per germline, CDR1 LNHNV and CDR2 YYDKDF (reference sequence). V gave up 0 bases and J gave up 7 bases; unmatched junction bases: 2. There are 15 residues in the CDR3. The CDR3 nucleotides read TGTGCCACCAGCAGAGAGGGACAGGGGGAACAGCCCCAGCATTTT. Its protein is CATSREGQGEQPQHF.

This chain joins TRBV6-5 and TRBJ1-4; 7 bases fit TRBD1. CDR3 length: 14 residues. The germline V gene has CDR1 MNHEY and CDR2 SVGAGI. The V gene end was trimmed by 2 bases and the J gene end by 8 bases; junction bases not matched to a gene: 5. CDR3 loop: CASSYRQGGEKLFF. The CDR3, as DNA: TGTGCCAGCAGTTACCGCCAGGGGGGCGAAAAACTGTTTTTT.

The rearrangement uses TRBV6-6 and TRBJ1-5, with 10 positions matching TRBD1. This CDR3 is 16 amino acids long. The V and J ends lost 5 bases and 5 bases, in that order; junction bases with no gene match: 9. CDR1 is MNHNY and CDR2 is SVGAGI in the germline V gene (reference sequence). In DNA, the CDR3 is TGTGCCAGCAGTACCGACGTGGGACAGGGGCATCAGCCCCAGCATTTT. Amino acid sequence: CASSTDVGQGHQPQHF.

This rearrangement joins TRBV19 to TRBJ2-7; the match to TRBD1 covers 8 bases. Germline CDR1 LNHDA, CDR2 SQIVND (reference sequence). After removal of 6 bases from V and 5 bases from J, the junction contained 6 bases not matched to a gene. The CDR3 is 13 amino acids. This CDR3 reads CASSTTGDHEQYF. For the CDR3, the DNA is TGTGCCAGTAGCACGACAGGGGACCACGAGCAGTACTTC.

The CDR3 DNA follows: TGTGCCAGCAGCCGATCGGGGGTCACTGAAGCTTTCTTT. Amino acids: CASSRSGVTEAFF. This chain uses TRBV9 with TRBJ1-1; perhaps TRBD1 as D (5 bases). Germline V gives CDR1 SGDLS, CDR2 YYNGEE. The CDR3 extends over 13 amino acids. V lost 4 bases, J lost 4 bases, and 11 bases lay in between.

This clone turned up a few times. The chain is built from TRBV28 and TRBJ1-1, with D hard to call. The CDR3 covers 14 residues. Germline CDR1 is MDHEN and CDR2 is SYDVKM. Trimming cost V 6 bases and J 6 bases, with 17 bases left between them. The CDR3 loop reads CASSRQFQNPEAFF. CDR3 coding DNA: TGTGCCAGCAGCAGGCAGTTCCAAAATCCTGAAGCTTTCTTT. The full variable domain, in which reference TRBV28 and TRBJ1-1 provide the parts outside the CDR3, is DVKVTQSSRYLVKRTGEKVFLECVQDMDHENMFWYRQDPGLGLRLIYFSYDVKMKEKGDIPEGYSVSREKKERFSLILESASTNQTSMYLCASSRQFQNPEAFFGQGTRLTVV.

The chain combines TRBV6-5 with TRBJ1-1; D not resolved. V was pared by 2 bases and J by 1 base, with 8 bases between. The CDR3 loop spans 14 amino acids. Per the germline V gene, CDR1 is MNHEY and CDR2 is SVGAGI. CDR3 nucleotides: TGTGCCAGCAGTTACGCAGGCCCGAACACTGAAGCTTTCTTT. Translated: CASSYAGPNTEAFF.

This rearrangement joins TRBV5-1 to TRBJ2-5, with D possibly TRBD1 on 6 matching bases. The V and J ends lost 0 bases and 5 bases respectively, with 14 bases between them. The CDR3 consists of 15 residues. Germline V gene sequence: CDR1 SGHRS, CDR2 YFSETQ. The CDR3 sequence is CASSLEGTRGETQYF. CDR3 nucleotide sequence: TGCGCCAGCAGCTTGGAAGGGACACGAGGTGAGACCCAGTACTTC.

The chain carries TRBV6-2 or TRBV6-3 and TRBJ2-7, with a weak D call TRBD2 (6 bases). The CDR3 totals 15 residues. From germline, CDR1 is MNHEY and CDR2 SVGEGT. The V gene lost 0 bases and the J gene lost 3 bases, with 12 bases spanning the gap. As DNA, the CDR3 is TGTGCCAGCAGTTACTCGGGACTGACCGACTACGAGCAGTACTTC. It yields the protein CASSYSGLTDYEQYF.

V gene TRBV5-4 combines with J gene TRBJ1-6; no definite D call. V was cut by 3 bases and J by 6 bases, with 13 bases left in between. Per germline, CDR1 SGHNT and CDR2 YYREEE (reference sequence). The CDR3 is 15 amino acids. Written as DNA, the CDR3 is TGTGCCAGCAGCTCCGCTGGGCAGATTAATTCACCCCTCCACTTT. Its translation: CASSSAGQINSPLHF.

This chain joins TRBV5-4 and TRBJ1-3; D is perhaps TRBD1 (6 bases). The ends were cut back, 2 bases at V and 4 bases at J, with 10 bases in the middle. The V gene's germline CDR1 is SGHNT and CDR2 YYREEE (reference sequence). CDR3 length equals 14 residues. CDR3: CASSFQGRGNTIYF. In DNA, the CDR3 is TGTGCCAGCAGCTTTCAGGGGCGCGGAAACACCATATATTTT.

This chain uses TRBV7-3 with TRBJ1-1, with D unclear. Germline values: CDR1 SGHTA, CDR2 FQGTGA. Trimming left V 2 bases short and J 1 base short, with 8 bases between. This CDR3 contains 14 residues. The CDR3 DNA follows: TGTGCCAGCAGCTTAGGGCAGCCGAACACTGAAGCTTTCTTT. It yields the protein CASSLGQPNTEAFF.

This clone came up once. The rearrangement links TRBV6-4 to TRBJ2-1, with 7 bases lining up with TRBD1. The CDR3 has 17 residues. The V gene's germline CDR1 is MRHNA and CDR2 SNTAGT. The ends lost 6 bases at V and 2 bases at J; junction bases unmatched: 13. The CDR3 coding sequence is TGTGCCAGCAGGGGAAACAGGGGACAAAAAACCTACAATGAGCAGTTCTTC. Translated, it gives CASRGNRGQKTYNEQFF.

This chain connects TRBV7-2 to TRBJ1-3, with D unclear. CDR3 length: 15 amino acids. V dropped 2 bases and J dropped 2 bases, with 10 bases sitting between them. CDR1 and CDR2 (germline): SGHTA, FQGNSA. The CDR3 nucleotides are TGTGCCAGCAGCTTATCGCGGGTGGCTGGAAACACCATATATTTT. It codes for CASSLSRVAGNTIYF.

The chain joins TRBV28 to TRBJ1-2; 7 bases map to TRBD1. The CDR3 runs 12 residues. Germline CDR1 reads MDHEN; CDR2 reads SYDVKM. Unmatched junction bases numbered 10, after V lost 10 bases and J lost 8 bases. The chain's CDR3 is CATFTGVEGYTF. DNA of the CDR3: TGTGCCACCTTCACAGGGGTTGAAGGCTACACCTTC.

This rearrangement joins TRBV5-1 to TRBJ1-6; D unclear. The germline V and J ends were trimmed by 1 base and 0 bases, with 14 bases remaining between them. The length of the CDR3 is 18 residues. CDR1 and CDR2 (germline): SGHRS, YFSETQ. CDR3: CASSLLGPGGSYNSPLHF. The CDR3 region has the DNA TGCGCCAGCAGCTTGTTAGGGCCCGGAGGCTCCTATAATTCACCCCTCCACTTT.